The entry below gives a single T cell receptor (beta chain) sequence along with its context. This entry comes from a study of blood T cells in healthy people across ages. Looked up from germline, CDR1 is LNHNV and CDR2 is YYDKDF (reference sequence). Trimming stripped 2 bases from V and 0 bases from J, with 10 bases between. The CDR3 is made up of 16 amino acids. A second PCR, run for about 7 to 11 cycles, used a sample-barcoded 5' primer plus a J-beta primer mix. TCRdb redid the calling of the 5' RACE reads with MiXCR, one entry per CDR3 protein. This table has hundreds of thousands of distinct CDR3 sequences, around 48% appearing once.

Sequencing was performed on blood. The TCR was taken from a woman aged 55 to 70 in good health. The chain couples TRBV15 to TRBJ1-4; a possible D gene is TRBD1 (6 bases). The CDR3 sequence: CATSRRTAATNEKLFF. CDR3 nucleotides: TGTGCCACCAGCAGAAGGACAGCCGCAACTAATGAAAAACTGTTTTTT.